The sequence of this T cell receptor beta chain was determined in a study of PD-1 blockade in mismatch repair-deficient tumors. Study overall: Enrolled about 2012-2016, patients had progressing, pretreated mismatch repair-deficient cancers of around twelve types.

For this clone: The target antigen is unknown.

Libraries were prepared by immunoSEQ multiplex PCR; TCRdb keeps only in-frame clonotypes and omits some of them. Altogether more than 85,000 clones are present, about four fifths being singletons, with the ten largest covering around 6.5%. Study findings and constraints: After pembrolizumab, tumor-resident clones rose rapidly, then generally contracted before radiologic responses.

Every patient had mismatch repair deficiency by PCR or immunohistochemistry. TCR sequencing covered a few patients who responded to pembrolizumab. The sequence derives from an adult with mismatch repair-deficient cancer. Specimen: peripheral blood, collected approximately 35 weeks after starting pembrolizumab.

In DNA form, the CDR3 reads TGTGCCAGCAGCTTACAACAGGGGTTGGCCAAAAACATTCAGTACTTC. Its protein is CASSLQQGLAKNIQYF. This chain uses TRBV11-2 with TRBJ2-4; TRBD1 matches 7 bases. The CDR3 runs to 16 residues. Germline V gene sequence: CDR1 SGHAT, CDR2 FQNNGV. The V and J ends lost 2 bases and 1 base, in that order; junction bases with no gene match: 5.